Shown below are 27 T cell receptor beta chains from a single sample sequenced in a study of CD8 T cells in Susac syndrome. The RNA input was about 0.45 to 1 ug, and it was reverse transcribed with random hexamers. TCRdb re-derived calls from the immunoSEQ multiplex PCR reads in MiXCR, one entry per CDR3 protein. The repertoire has about 210,000 distinct CDR3 sequences, about 95% of them found once; the top ten carry about 0.091%. Source material: CD4+ T cells from PBMCs. The source of these receptors is a human donor with multiple sclerosis.

The chain uses TRBV9 and TRBJ1-1; a weak D match, TRBD1 (5 bases). Trimming took off 1 base at V and 3 bases at J, with 10 bases between the two ends. The CDR3 is made up of 14 amino acids. Germline V gives CDR1 SGDLS, CDR2 YYNGEE. CDR3 region: CASSVIPGDTEAFF. In DNA form, the CDR3 reads TGTGCCAGCAGCGTAATACCGGGGGACACTGAAGCTTTCTTT.

This clonotype was seen a single time. The rearrangement joins TRBV2 to TRBJ2-3; 8 bases are a match to TRBD2. Germline V lookup: CDR1 SNHLY, CDR2 FYNNEI. This CDR3 has 15 amino acids. J gave up 0 bases and V 7 bases, and 6 bases lay outside the gene matches. This CDR3 reads CASTSQRGSTDTQYF. DNA for the CDR3: TGTGCCAGCACTAGCCAGCGGGGGAGCACAGATACGCAGTATTTT.

On this clonotype: An end of the junction differs from the germline gene, which may be a read error. The chain couples TRBV3-1 to TRBJ1-1; no clear D. Germline values: CDR1 LGHDT, CDR2 YNNKEL (reference sequence). This CDR3 has 14 residues. The CDR3 nucleotides are TGTGCCAGCAGTCAAGTGGCAGGGAACACTGAAGCTTTCTTT. Translation: CASSQVAGNTEAFF.

The rearrangement uses TRBV5-4 and TRBJ1-2; D remains ambiguous. CDR3 length: 11 amino acids. Trimming pared 5 bases from V and 6 bases from J, leaving 8 bases between. Germline-derived CDR1 and CDR2 are SGHNT and YYREEE (reference sequence). The CDR3 coding sequence is TGTGCCAGCAGTTCGCAGGATGGCTACACCTTC. Translated: CASSSQDGYTF.

The chain combines TRBV29-1 with TRBJ2-3; TRBD1 is a possible D gene (5 bases). With 0 bases removed from V and 0 bases from J, the gap between germline ends came to 10 bases. CDR3 length equals 15 residues. Germline V gives CDR1 SQVTM, CDR2 ANQGSEA. CDR3 in DNA: TGCAGCGTTGAAGATAGGACAACTAGCACAGATACGCAGTATTTT. It yields the protein CSVEDRTTSTDTQYF.

This chain uses TRBV3-1 with TRBJ1-2; D is possibly TRBD1 (5 bases). CDR1 LGHDT and CDR2 YNNKEL come from the germline V gene (reference sequence). CDR3 size: 12 residues. V lost 2 bases and J lost 8, with 9 bases in between. This chain's CDR3 is CASSQRPGGYTF. The CDR3 region has the DNA TGTGCCAGCAGCCAAAGACCAGGGGGCTACACCTTC.

The chain is built from TRBV29-1 and TRBJ2-1; 9 nucleotides line up with TRBD1. Germline V lookup: CDR1 SQVTM, CDR2 ANQGSEA. The CDR3 totals 14 residues. The J segment lost 5 bases and the V segment lost 6 bases, leaving 8 bases of the junction unmatched. The CDR3 is CSVGQGFLDNEQFF. The CDR3 DNA is TGCAGCGTGGGACAGGGTTTTTTAGACAATGAGCAGTTCTTC.

This chain connects TRBV10-3 to TRBJ2-1; D remains ambiguous. Germline assignment: CDR1 ENHRY and CDR2 SYGVKD. The CDR3 is 12 residues long. V was clipped by 7 bases and J by 6 bases, with 10 bases between them. The CDR3 DNA follows: TGTGCCATCACAGGCCCGAGCAATGAGCAGTTCTTC. Its protein product is CAITGPSNEQFF.

This chain uses TRBV7-9 with TRBJ1-4; D not certain. V was pared by 1 base and J by 1 base, with 10 bases between. This CDR3 comprises 16 residues. From germline, CDR1 is SEHNR and CDR2 FQNEAQ (reference sequence). The CDR3, as DNA: TGTGCCAGCAGCTTAGGGATCATAGGAACTAATGAAAAACTGTTTTTT. Translated, it gives CASSLGIIGTNEKLFF.

The chain is built from TRBV11-2 and TRBJ1-2; a weak D match, TRBD1 (5 bases). The CDR3 spans 13 residues. Germline-derived CDR1 and CDR2 are SGHAT and FQNNGV. The V gene lost 5 bases and the J gene lost 4 bases, with 11 bases spanning the gap. The CDR3 DNA sequence: TGTGCCAGCAGCCCCGGGACTTTCTATGGCTACACCTTC. It is translated as CASSPGTFYGYTF.

This rearrangement joins TRBV2 to TRBJ2-7, with 9 positions matching TRBD2. J was trimmed by 5 bases and V by 5 bases; bases with no gene match: 4. Per germline, CDR1 SNHLY and CDR2 FYNNEI. CDR3 length: 13 amino acids. The CDR3 here is CASSIGTSNEQYF. For the CDR3, the DNA is TGTGCCAGCAGTATAGGGACTAGCAACGAGCAGTACTTC.

This clonotype was seen once. The CDR3 DNA sequence: TGTGCCAGCAGCTTAGGAGGGACTCGCTACAATGAGCAGTTCTTC. It yields the protein CASSLGGTRYNEQFF. The rearrangement uses TRBV7-9 and TRBJ2-1, with D perhaps matching TRBD2 (6 bases). Trimming removed 1 base at V and 3 bases at J, with 10 bases between. There are 15 residues in the CDR3. Per germline, CDR1 SEHNR and CDR2 FQNEAQ (reference sequence). Full variable domain (outside the CDR3, taken from reference TRBV7-9 and TRBJ2-1): DTGVSQNPRHKITKRGQNVTFRCDPISEHNRLYWYRQTLGQGPEFLTYFQNEAQLEKSRLLSDRFSAERPKGSFSTLEIQRTEQGDSAMYLCASSLGGTRYNEQFFGPGTRLTVL.

The chain uses TRBV5-1 and TRBJ2-7; weak D call: TRBD2 (6 bases). V was shortened by 3 bases and J by 5 bases, with 9 bases between the two germline ends. The CDR3 runs 12 residues. Germline-derived CDR1 and CDR2 are SGHRS and YFSETQ. DNA for the CDR3: TGCGCCAGCAGCTGGGACTGGAACGAGCAGTACTTC. Protein product: CASSWDWNEQYF.

CDR3 region: CASSLAGVAYEQYF. DNA of the CDR3: TGTGCCAGCAGTCTAGCGGGAGTAGCCTACGAGCAGTACTTC. This chain links TRBV7-9 with TRBJ2-7; 10 positions agree with TRBD2. This CDR3 is built from 14 residues. Germline assignment: CDR1 SEHNR and CDR2 FQNEAQ (reference sequence). J was trimmed by 2 bases and V by 6 bases; bases with no gene match: 4.

The chain combines TRBV5-1 with TRBJ1-2; tentative D call: TRBD1 (5 bases). The CDR3 consists of 14 residues. The germline gives CDR1 SGHRS, CDR2 YFSETQ. The germline V and J ends were trimmed by 0 bases and 8 bases, with 14 bases remaining between them. DNA for the CDR3: TGCGCCAGCAGCTTGGTTACAGAGGGGTCCGGCTACACCTTC. This codes for CASSLVTEGSGYTF.

The chain uses TRBV7-2 and TRBJ2-7; 9 bases line up with TRBD1. The CDR3 runs 15 residues. Germline loops: CDR1 SGHTA, CDR2 FQGNSA. J lost 4 bases, V lost 3 bases, and 7 bases had no gene match. CDR3 loop: CASSLLGTGQYEQYF. CDR3 bases: TGTGCCAGCAGCTTGCTTGGGACAGGGCAATACGAGCAGTACTTC. Based on the CDR3 plus reference TRBV7-2 and TRBJ2-7, the full variable domain is GAGVSQSPSNKVTEKGKDVELRCDPISGHTALYWYRQSLGQGLEFLIYFQGNSAPDKSGLPSDRFSAERTGGSVSTLTIQRTQQEDSAVYLCASSLLGTGQYEQYFGPGTRLTVT.

V usage is TRBV7-9 and J usage is TRBJ1-4; TRBD1 might be the D (5 bases). Germline CDR1 is SEHNR and CDR2 is FQNEAQ (reference sequence). The germline V and J ends were trimmed by 4 bases and 5 bases, with 11 bases remaining between them. CDR3 length equals 14 residues. The CDR3 loop reads CASSSGTFNEKLFF. The CDR3 DNA reads TGTGCCAGCAGCTCCGGGACCTTCAATGAAAAACTGTTTTTT.

The CDR3 protein is CASRNRVQPQHF. The CDR3, as DNA: TGTGCCAGCAGAAACAGGGTTCAGCCCCAGCATTTT. The chain joins TRBV2 to TRBJ1-5; tentative D call: TRBD1 (6 bases). Germline V gene data show CDR1 as SNHLY and CDR2 as FYNNEI. CDR3 size: 12 residues. The V end was cut by 6 bases, the J end by 6 bases, with 9 bases between.

The genes are TRBV9 and TRBJ2-1, with no clear D. This CDR3 spans 15 amino acids. Between the trimmed V and J ends, which lost 4 bases and 3 bases, there was a span of 14 bases. Per the germline V gene, CDR1 is SGDLS and CDR2 is YYNGEE. The CDR3 DNA reads as TGTGCCAGCAGCCCGGACCCGGTGGGCTACAATGAGCAGTTCTTC. Amino acid sequence: CASSPDPVGYNEQFF.

The chain combines TRBV27 with TRBJ1-2, with 8 bases matching TRBD1. Germline V gene lookup returns CDR1 MNHEY and CDR2 SMNVEV (reference sequence). V was clipped by 5 bases and J by 0 bases; unmatched bases: 2. The CDR3 runs to 14 residues. CDR3 loop: CASSADRANYGYTF. The CDR3 DNA reads as TGTGCCAGCAGTGCGGACAGGGCTAACTATGGCTACACCTTC.

The chain carries TRBV4-1 and TRBJ2-7; TRBD2 matches at 11 bases. The CDR3 is made up of 15 amino acids. The germline V gene has CDR1 MGHRA and CDR2 YSYEKL. V lost 7 bases and J lost 2; bases outside the gene matches: 7. The CDR3 spells CASKTGTSGAYEQYF. The CDR3 region has the DNA TGCGCCAGCAAGACCGGGACTAGCGGAGCCTACGAGCAGTACTTC.

This chain joins TRBV29-1 and TRBJ1-2; 8 bases fit TRBD1. After removal of 3 bases from V and 3 bases from J, the junction contained 12 bases not matched to a gene. The CDR3 has 16 residues. The germline gives CDR1 SQVTM, CDR2 ANQGSEA. CDR3 residues: CSVEGRTGSQDYGYTF. The CDR3 nucleotides read TGCAGCGTTGAGGGAAGGACAGGGTCGCAGGACTATGGCTACACCTTC.

This rearrangement joins TRBV20-1 to TRBJ1-2; D perhaps matches TRBD1 (6 bases). V lost 4 bases and J lost 2, with 14 bases in between. This CDR3 has 14 residues. The germline gives CDR1 DFQATT, CDR2 SNEGSKA (reference sequence). In DNA, the CDR3 is TGCAGTGCTATATCGCACGGACAGAACTATGGCTACACCTTC. Its protein is CSAISHGQNYGYTF.

V is TRBV3-1 and J is TRBJ2-2, with D hard to call. Germline lookup yields CDR1 LGHDT and CDR2 YNNKEL (reference sequence). The CDR3 is 14 amino acids. V gave up 1 base and J gave up 5 bases, with 8 bases separating them. The CDR3: CASSQAPTTGELFF. The CDR3 DNA is TGTGCCAGCAGCCAAGCCCCCACTACCGGGGAGCTGTTTTTT.

The gene calls are TRBV27 and TRBJ2-5; TRBD1 matches 7 bases. Germline CDR1 MNHEY, CDR2 SMNVEV (reference sequence). The length of the CDR3 is 16 residues. The J segment lost 3 bases and the V segment lost 5 bases, leaving 12 bases of the junction unmatched. CDR3 bases: TGTGCCAGCAGTCTCATCCAAGGGACAGTGAAAGAGACCCAGTACTTC. It translates to CASSLIQGTVKETQYF.

The genes are TRBV3-1 and TRBJ2-1; the match to TRBD2 covers 8 bases. Germline CDR1 is LGHDT and CDR2 is YNNKEL (reference sequence). The V gene end was trimmed by 4 bases and the J gene end by 13 bases; junction bases not matched to a gene: 6. The CDR3 is 12 residues long. In DNA form, the CDR3 reads TGTGCCAGCAGCCTCGCCGGGGGGGGCCAGTTCTTC. As protein: CASSLAGGGQFF.

The V and J genes are TRBV12-3 or TRBV12-4 and TRBJ2-7; TRBD2 aligns across 7 bases. The CDR3 runs 12 residues. V dropped 6 bases and J dropped 8; count of bases not matched to a gene: 7. Here the CDR3 reads CASSLQRDQQYF. CDR3 nucleotide sequence: TGTGCCAGCAGCCTTCAGCGGGACCAGCAGTACTTC.